Here is one T cell receptor (beta chain) with its context. Authors' processing steps: The assay estimated nucleated cells by amplifying reference gene primers. Repertoires were generated with immunoSEQ multiplex PCR, while TCRdb's copy carries only in-frame clones and drops some. The V and J calls and the clone size are those of that table, but D and trimming were determined from the DNA. The sample lists roughly 64,000 clones, over 65% occurring once. The data stem from a study of blood T cell repertoires in COVID-19. Whole-study context: The origin of the acute and convalescent COVID-19 samples was the United States, Italy and Spain. PBMCs, B-cell-depleted T cells, or T cells were the source of the cDNA or gDNA that made up the material.

The CDR3 has 13 amino acids. V was trimmed by 1 base and J by 6 bases, leaving 10 bases between them. Germline CDR1 and CDR2: SGHRS and YFSETQ. The source material was peripheral blood. The clonotype was recovered from a man aged 55 to 70 with COVID-19, enrolled during active disease. The chain links TRBV5-1 to TRBJ1-1; the D gene is possibly TRBD1 (6 bases). This CDR3 reads CASSLKGEAEAFF. Here the CDR3 DNA reads TGCGCCAGCAGCTTGAAGGGGGAAGCTGAAGCTTTCTTT.